This entry features one T cell receptor beta chain sequence. The antigen is unknown. The data are from a study of human T cells and chemical hapten exposure. In the study overall: Patients having alopecia areata, totalis or universalis were mostly female.

Per germline, CDR1 KGHSH and CDR2 LQKENI. V lost 6 bases and J lost 4; bases outside the gene matches: 8. The CDR3 contains 14 residues. Treatment denoted: therapeutic diphenylcyclopropenone sensitization with weekly scalp DPC. Findings and limits, study-wide: Higher patch test scores went with higher counts of PT1 expanded TCRs. The study found expanded TCRs formed significantly more large CDR3 similarity clusters than controls.

Separate cDNA molecules received unique molecular identifiers, which the library attached to them. TCRdb analysed the reads with MiXCR anew, one entry per CDR3 protein. The table includes 550 to 850 distinct CDR3 sequences, 50% to 55% detected once. The clonotype originates from an adult with alopecia areata. Some clones in this sample may be carry-over from other donors' samples. This table probably holds off-target reads from a library built for another chain. The V gene is TRBV18, the J gene TRBJ1-1; TRBD1 agrees at 7 bases. Material: whole blood, obtained before DPC sensitization or 2, 6, or about 24 weeks after (not recorded which). CDR3: CASSGEGQTTEAFF. DNA of the CDR3: TGTGCCAGCTCGGGAGAGGGACAGACCACTGAAGCTTTCTTT.